Shown below are 2 T cell receptor beta chains from a single sample sequenced in a study of response to subunit inactivated influenza vaccine. TCRdb analysed the RT-PCR reads with MiXCR anew, one entry per CDR3 protein. The repertoire holds about 800,000 distinct CDR3 sequences, about 20% seen once, with 10% in the top ten. The sample in question was PBMCs from blood, obtained about 5 days after vaccination. The receptors were gathered from a man aged 50-60 years who received an inactivated influenza vaccine.

The chain recombines TRBV10-3 with TRBJ2-3; 7 positions agree with TRBD2. Germline V CDR1 and CDR2: ENHRY, SYGVKD. With 4 bases clipped from V and 1 base from J, the junction kept 2 bases outside the gene matches. The length of the CDR3 is 14 residues. For the CDR3, the DNA is TGTGCCATCAGTGGACTAGCCGGCACAGATACGCAGTATTTT. Translating it yields CAISGLAGTDTQYF.

This clonotype has more than one count but fewer than ten. The chain has TRBV20-1 and TRBJ2-1, with D possibly TRBD1 on 5 matching bases. Trimming left V 5 bases short and J 6 bases short, with 14 bases between. CDR1 and CDR2 (germline): DFQATT, SNEGSKA (reference sequence). The CDR3 has 13 amino acids. CDR3 coding DNA: TGCAGTGCTCCTCCCAGGGTCGGCAATGAGCAGTTCTTC. This sequence encodes CSAPPRVGNEQFF.